Below, 29 T cell receptor beta chains from the same sample are listed, as sequenced in a study of blood T cell repertoires in COVID-19. Assay: immunoSEQ multiplex PCR; the TCRdb copy retains only in-frame clones and omits some. The data contain 200,000 to 300,000 clones, about 91% of them singletons. Sequencing was done on a sample of PBMCs or T cells enriched from blood (not recorded which). These receptors were obtained from a woman between 35 and 50 years old with acute COVID-19.

The sample holds one count of this clone. The chain is built from TRBV28 and TRBJ2-5, with 8 bases matching TRBD2. CDR3 length equals 17 residues. V dropped 6 bases and J dropped 3; count of bases not matched to a gene: 15. Germline CDR1 reads MDHEN; CDR2 reads SYDVKM. This CDR3 is CASSPGWSSAGEETQYF. In nucleotides, the CDR3 is TGTGCCAGCAGCCCCGGGTGGAGTTCAGCGGGAGAAGAGACCCAGTACTTC.

The chain combines TRBV25-1 with TRBJ2-1; 7 nucleotides line up with TRBD2. CDR1 and CDR2 from the germline V gene are MGHDK and SYGVNS. V was clipped by 3 bases and J by 11 bases; unmatched bases: 13. The CDR3 runs to 15 residues. DNA for the CDR3: TGTGCCAGCAGTGATCCCGGACTAGACCCGTCCCAGCAGTTCTTC. Translating gives CASSDPGLDPSQQFF. Drawing the rest from reference TRBV25-1 and TRBJ2-1, the complete variable domain is EADIYQTPRYLVIGTGKKITLECSQTMGHDKMYWYQQDPGMELHLIHYSYGVNSTEKGDLSSESTVSRIRTEHFPLTLESARPSHTSQYLCASSDPGLDPSQQFFGPGTRLTVL.

This chain joins TRBV7-2 and TRBJ2-2, with TRBD2 matching 11 bases. V shed 1 base, J shed 7 bases, and the junction held 5 bases outside the gene matches. The CDR3 covers 16 residues. Germline values: CDR1 SGHTA, CDR2 FQGNSA. CDR3 sequence reads: CASSLVAGGGIGELFF. In nucleotides, the CDR3 is TGTGCCAGCAGCTTAGTAGCGGGAGGGGGTATCGGGGAGCTGTTTTTT.

This chain links TRBV5-1 with TRBJ2-5, with D perhaps TRBD2 (6 bases). Germline V gives CDR1 SGHRS, CDR2 YFSETQ. V was trimmed by 3 bases and J by 2 bases, leaving 20 bases between them. The CDR3 has 17 residues. CDR3 protein: CASSSRLESFAQETQYF. The DNA of the CDR3 is TGCGCCAGCAGCTCAAGACTAGAGTCATTTGCACAAGAGACCCAGTACTTC.

The chain has TRBV4-1 and TRBJ1-2; 7 positions agree with TRBD1. Trimming at V came to 1 base and at J to 4 bases, leaving 12 bases not matched to a gene. Germline assignment: CDR1 MGHRA and CDR2 YSYEKL. The CDR3 sequence is 17 residues long. CDR3: CASSQVTTGIFAYGYTF. The CDR3 nucleotides are TGCGCCAGCAGCCAAGTAACGACAGGGATTTTTGCCTATGGCTACACCTTC.

The V and J genes are TRBV6-4 and TRBJ2-2, with 9 bases that match TRBD2. The germline V gene has CDR1 MRHNA and CDR2 SNTAGT. This CDR3 has 15 amino acids. The trim removed 10 bases at V and 2 bases at J, leaving 8 bases unmatched. The CDR3 protein is CATQPTSGNTGELFF. The CDR3 nucleotides are TGTGCCACACAACCGACTAGCGGAAACACCGGGGAGCTGTTTTTT.

V is TRBV5-4 and J is TRBJ2-5, with a possible D match to TRBD1 (5 bases). V was pared by 4 bases and J by 3 bases, with 7 bases between. From germline, CDR1 is SGHNT and CDR2 YYREEE (reference sequence). The CDR3 is 12 residues long. This chain's CDR3 is CASSPREETQYF. For the CDR3, the DNA is TGTGCCAGCAGCCCCAGGGAAGAGACCCAGTACTTC.

The chain carries TRBV6-4 and TRBJ2-2, with TRBD1 as a possible D gene (6 bases). The CDR3 is 14 amino acids. Germline CDR1 and CDR2: MRHNA and SNTAGT. Trimming stripped 4 bases from V and 5 bases from J, with 11 bases between. Here the CDR3 DNA reads TGTGCCAGCAGTGTACAGGGTGGAACCGGGGAGCTGTTTTTT. Protein: CASSVQGGTGELFF.

This clone was seen a handful of times. The rearrangement uses TRBV6-5 and TRBJ2-3, with 7 bases matching TRBD1. J was trimmed by 6 bases and V by 6 bases; bases with no gene match: 9. The CDR3 has 14 amino acids. Germline CDR1 and CDR2: MNHEY and SVGAGI. The CDR3 reads CASSRTGGADTQYF. The CDR3 bases are TGTGCCAGCAGCAGGACAGGCGGTGCGGATACGCAGTATTTT.

This rearrangement joins TRBV13 to TRBJ2-5; 8 bases are shared with TRBD1. J lost 5 bases, V lost 5 bases, and 16 bases had no gene match. Germline CDR1 is PRHDT and CDR2 is FYEKMQ (reference sequence). This CDR3 is built from 17 residues. The CDR3 nucleotides are TGTGCCAGCAGCACCTCTTACCCCAGGGGGCTCAGGGAGACCCAGTACTTC. It yields the protein CASSTSYPRGLRETQYF. Complete variable domain (other parts from reference TRBV13 and TRBJ2-5): AAGVIQSPRHLIKEKRETATLKCYPIPRHDTVYWYQQGPGQDPQFLISFYEKMQSDKGSIPDRFSAQQFSDYHSELNMSSLELGDSALYFCASSTSYPRGLRETQYFGPGTRLLVL.

The rearrangement uses TRBV27 and TRBJ2-1; 9 bases line up with TRBD2. The CDR3 length is 16 residues. Germline trimming cut 7 bases from V and 5 bases from J; bases unmatched to any gene: 12. Germline V lookup: CDR1 MNHEY, CDR2 SMNVEV (reference sequence). CDR3 sequence (DNA): TGTGCCAGCACGGGCTCGGCGGGAGGGCCTCACAATGAGCAGTTCTTC. Protein product: CASTGSAGGPHNEQFF.

The rearrangement joins TRBV5-1 to TRBJ2-1; D is perhaps TRBD2 (6 bases). Trimming removed 5 bases from V and 5 bases from J, with 14 bases in between. The CDR3 runs 14 residues. Germline V gene lookup returns CDR1 SGHRS and CDR2 YFSETQ. The CDR3, as DNA: TGCGCCAGCAGTTTGCAGGGCGGGAACAATGAGCAGTTCTTC. Translating gives CASSLQGGNNEQFF.

This rearrangement joins TRBV2 to TRBJ1-2; TRBD1 agrees at 8 bases. V shed 10 bases, J shed 4 bases, and the junction held 5 bases outside the gene matches. Germline CDR1 and CDR2: SNHLY and FYNNEI. The CDR3 has 12 residues. The CDR3, as DNA: TGTGCCACCACGGACAGGGCCTATGGCTACACCTTC. It is translated as CATTDRAYGYTF.

This chain uses TRBV14 with TRBJ2-5; 10 bases are a match to TRBD1. Germline CDR1 and CDR2: SGHDN and FVKESK. V was clipped by 4 bases and J by 6 bases; unmatched bases: 5. The CDR3 spans 14 residues. CDR3 sequence: CASSPTGGKKTQYF. CDR3 coding DNA: TGTGCCAGCAGCCCGACAGGGGGCAAAAAGACCCAGTACTTC.

The V gene is TRBV5-1, the J gene TRBJ2-1; 12 bases match TRBD2. Unmatched junction bases numbered 15, after V lost 5 bases and J lost 0 bases. CDR1 and CDR2 from the germline V gene are SGHRS and YFSETQ. This CDR3 contains 20 residues. The CDR3: CASRKGLAGGRDGSYNEQFF. CDR3 DNA: TGCGCCAGCAGAAAAGGGCTAGCGGGAGGGCGAGACGGCTCCTACAATGAGCAGTTCTTC.

The chain employs TRBV7-8 and TRBJ1-5; tentatively, D is TRBD1 (5 bases). The CDR3 loop spans 16 amino acids. Trimming took 5 bases from V and 2 from J, leaving 16 bases between them. Germline loops: CDR1 SGHVS, CDR2 FQNEAQ. CDR3 nucleotides: TGTGCCAGCAGCCGCGGCGGGACTTCGGGCAATCAGCCCCAGCATTTT. Residues: CASSRGGTSGNQPQHF. Full variable domain (rest looked up from reference TRBV7-8 and TRBJ1-5): GAGVSQSPRYKVAKRGQDVALRCDPISGHVSLFWYQQALGQGPEFLTYFQNEAQLDKSGLPSDRFFAERPEGSVSTLKIQRTQQEDSAVYLCASSRGGTSGNQPQHFGDGTRLSIL.

This chain links TRBV27 with TRBJ1-5, with D perhaps TRBD1 (5 bases). The V gene lost 4 bases and the J gene lost 4 bases, with 14 bases spanning the gap. This CDR3 contains 15 residues. CDR1 and CDR2 from the germline V gene are MNHEY and SMNVEV (reference sequence). The CDR3: CASSSRVGANQPQHF. The DNA of the CDR3 is TGTGCCAGCAGTTCCAGGGTTGGGGCTAATCAGCCCCAGCATTTT.

The CDR3 DNA sequence: TGCGCCAGCAGTGATACTCCCGGGACACAGAACACTGAAGCTTTCTTT. It is translated as CASSDTPGTQNTEAFF. This chain joins TRBV10-1 and TRBJ1-1; D possibly corresponds to TRBD1 (6 bases). The germline gives CDR1 WNHNN, CDR2 SYGVQD (reference sequence). This CDR3 spans 16 amino acids. V was clipped by 3 bases and J by 1 base, with 15 bases between them.

The genes are TRBV28 and TRBJ2-7; tentative D call: TRBD1 (6 bases). The length of the CDR3 is 16 residues. V lost 3 bases and J lost 0, with 15 bases in between. Germline CDR1 MDHEN, CDR2 SYDVKM. The CDR3 loop is CASSLTSGVVSYEQYF. CDR3 DNA sequence: TGTGCCAGCAGTTTGACCTCAGGGGTTGTCTCCTACGAGCAGTACTTC. Full variable domain (missing parts from reference TRBV28 and TRBJ2-7): DVKVTQSSRYLVKRTGEKVFLECVQDMDHENMFWYRQDPGLGLRLIYFSYDVKMKEKGDIPEGYSVSREKKERFSLILESASTNQTSMYLCASSLTSGVVSYEQYFGPGTRLTVT.

The gene calls are TRBV18 and TRBJ2-3; D ambiguous. The CDR3 covers 15 residues. Per the germline V gene, CDR1 is KGHSH and CDR2 is LQKENI. The ends were cut back, 2 bases at V and 1 base at J, with 10 bases in the middle. CDR3 nucleotides: TGTGCCAGCTCACCATTGGGCCAGCGCACAGATACGCAGTATTTT. This sequence encodes CASSPLGQRTDTQYF. The variable domain in full, completed from reference TRBV18 and TRBJ2-3, reads NAGVMQNPRHLVRRRGQEARLRCSPMKGHSHVYWYRQLPEEGLKFMVYLQKENIIDESGMPKERFSAEFPKEGPSILRIQQVVRGDSAAYFCASSPLGQRTDTQYFGPGTRLTVL.

V usage is TRBV6-2 or TRBV6-3 and J usage is TRBJ2-7, with 8 bases fitting TRBD2. With V trimmed by 2 bases and J by 2 bases, 14 bases remained unmatched. This CDR3 comprises 18 residues. The germline gives CDR1 MNHEY, CDR2 SVGEGT. The CDR3 here is CASSYPTRPSGPPYEQYV. The CDR3 nucleotides read TGTGCCAGCAGTTACCCCACTCGCCCTAGCGGGCCTCCCTACGAGCAGTACGTC.

The gene calls are TRBV11-3 and TRBJ2-1, with D possibly TRBD2 on 6 matching bases. Germline CDR1 is SGHNT and CDR2 is YENEEA. The CDR3 spans 13 residues. V gave up 6 bases and J gave up 14 bases, with 20 bases separating them. CDR3 bases: TGTGCCAGCAGGCAAAGGGGACTTAGATATAAGTTCTTC. Protein sequence: CASRQRGLRYKFF.

This chain connects TRBV6-5 to TRBJ1-5; 10 bases are shared with TRBD1. The CDR3 covers 13 residues. V dropped 8 bases and J dropped 6; count of bases not matched to a gene: 4. The V gene's germline CDR1 is MNHEY and CDR2 SVGAGI. CDR3: CASGQGVIQPQHF. The DNA of the CDR3 is TGTGCCAGCGGACAGGGGGTGATTCAGCCCCAGCATTTT.

V gene TRBV10-1 combines with J gene TRBJ2-3; 7 nucleotides align to TRBD2. CDR1 is WNHNN, CDR2 SYGVQD, per germline (reference sequence). Trimming at V came to 3 bases and at J to 3 bases, leaving 3 bases not matched to a gene. The CDR3 is 14 amino acids. This CDR3 reads CASSDGAGTDTQYF. The CDR3 nucleotides read TGCGCCAGCAGTGATGGAGCGGGAACAGATACGCAGTATTTT.

The rearrangement joins TRBV2 to TRBJ1-6; 9 bases are shared with TRBD1. In germline, CDR1 is SNHLY, CDR2 FYNNEI. The CDR3 extends over 16 amino acids. In DNA form, the CDR3 reads TGTGCAGAATCCCGGGACAGGGTGTATTTGGATTCACCCCTCCACTTT. Its translation: CAESRDRVYLDSPLHF.

CDR3 in DNA: TGTGCCAGCAGCCCCGGGGGGGTCGCCGGGGAGCTGTTTTTT. Translation: CASSPGGVAGELFF. The chain combines TRBV5-6 with TRBJ2-2, with TRBD2 identical over 8 bases. The CDR3 covers 14 residues. Germline V gene sequence: CDR1 SGHDT, CDR2 YYEEEE. Trimming removed 4 bases from V and 6 bases from J; junction bases left unmatched: 5.

This chain joins TRBV25-1 and TRBJ2-1; 13 nucleotides agree with TRBD2. Losses at the gene ends were 10 bases for V and 10 bases for J; bases not matched to a gene: 10. CDR1 is MGHDK and CDR2 is SYGVNS in the germline V gene. This CDR3 is 14 amino acids long. The CDR3 loop reads CATQRLAGGGEQFF. CDR3 nucleotide sequence: TGTGCCACCCAACGACTAGCGGGAGGCGGCGAGCAGTTCTTC.

The CDR3 loop is CASSIGTWEKLFF. CDR3 sequence (DNA): TGTGCCAGTAGTATAGGTACATGGGAAAAACTGTTTTTT. The J gene is TRBJ1-4, the V gene TRBV19; D gene unclear. V lost 1 base and J lost 8, with 8 bases in between. The CDR3 covers 13 residues. CDR1 and CDR2 from the germline V gene are LNHDA and SQIVND (reference sequence).

This clone turned up a few times. This chain uses TRBV7-9 with TRBJ2-7, with 8 bases aligning to TRBD1. CDR3 length: 16 amino acids. The germline V gene has CDR1 SEHNR and CDR2 FQNEAQ (reference sequence). V shed 0 bases, J shed 7 bases, and the junction held 11 bases outside the gene matches. This chain's CDR3 is CASSLARTGSWEEQYF. The CDR3 coding sequence is TGTGCCAGCAGCTTAGCCCGGACAGGGTCATGGGAAGAGCAGTACTTC.